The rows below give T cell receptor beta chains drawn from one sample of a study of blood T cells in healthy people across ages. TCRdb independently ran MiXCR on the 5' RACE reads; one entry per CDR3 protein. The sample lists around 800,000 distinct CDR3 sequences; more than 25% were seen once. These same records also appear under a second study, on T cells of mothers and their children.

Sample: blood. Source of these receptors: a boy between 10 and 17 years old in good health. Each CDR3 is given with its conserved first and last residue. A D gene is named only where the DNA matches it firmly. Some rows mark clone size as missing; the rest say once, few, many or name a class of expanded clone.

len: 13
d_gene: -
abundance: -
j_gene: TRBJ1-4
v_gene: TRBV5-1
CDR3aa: CAGSDATNEKLFF
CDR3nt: TGCGCCGGCAGCGATGCAACTAATGAAAAACTGTTTTTT

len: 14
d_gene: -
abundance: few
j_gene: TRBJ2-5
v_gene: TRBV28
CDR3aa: CASSGGPLQETQYF
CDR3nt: TGTGCCAGCAGTGGGGGGCCCCTGCAAGAGACCCAGTACTTC

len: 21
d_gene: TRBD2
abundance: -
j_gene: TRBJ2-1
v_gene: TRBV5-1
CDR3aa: CASSLSSGGAGLLNSYNEQFF
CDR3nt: TGCGCCAGCAGCTTGAGTAGCGGGGGGGCCGGATTACTGAACTCCTACAATGAGCAGTTCTTC

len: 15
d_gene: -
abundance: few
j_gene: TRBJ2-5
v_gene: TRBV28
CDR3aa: CASSVGGRIQETQYF
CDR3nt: TGTGCCAGCAGCGTCGGCGGACGGATCCAAGAGACCCAGTACTTC

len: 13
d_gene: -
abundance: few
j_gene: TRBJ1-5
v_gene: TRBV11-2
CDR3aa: CASSVQGWQPQHF
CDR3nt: TGTGCCAGCAGCGTACAGGGTTGGCAGCCCCAGCATTTT

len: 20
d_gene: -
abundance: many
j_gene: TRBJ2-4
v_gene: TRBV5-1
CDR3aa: CASSLAVGSGIGGRKNIQYF
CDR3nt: TGCGCCAGCAGCTTGGCCGTAGGGTCGGGTATCGGGGGTCGCAAAAACATTCAGTACTTC

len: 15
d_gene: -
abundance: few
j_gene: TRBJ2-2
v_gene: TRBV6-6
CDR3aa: CASSYRTQNTGELFF
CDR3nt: TGTGCCAGCAGTTACAGGACACAGAACACCGGGGAGCTGTTTTTT

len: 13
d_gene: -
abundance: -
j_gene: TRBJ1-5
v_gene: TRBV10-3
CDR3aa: CAISGQDNQPQHF
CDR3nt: TGTGCCATCAGTGGGCAGGACAATCAGCCCCAGCATTTT

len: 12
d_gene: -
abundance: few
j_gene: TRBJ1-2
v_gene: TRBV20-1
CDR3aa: CSASGGNYGYTF
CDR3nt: TGCAGTGCTAGCGGGGGAAACTATGGCTACACCTTC

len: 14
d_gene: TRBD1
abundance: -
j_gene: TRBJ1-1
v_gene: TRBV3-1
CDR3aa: CASSQYRGRSEAFF
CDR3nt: TGTGCCAGCAGCCAATACAGGGGGAGGTCTGAAGCTTTCTTT

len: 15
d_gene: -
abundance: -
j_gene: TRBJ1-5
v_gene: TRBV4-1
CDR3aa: CASSLDYRRFQPQHF
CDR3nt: TGCGCCAGCAGCCTCGATTACAGGCGATTTCAGCCCCAGCATTTT

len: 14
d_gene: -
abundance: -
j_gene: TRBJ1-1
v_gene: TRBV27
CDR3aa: CASSFYRADTEAFF
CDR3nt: TGTGCCAGCAGTTTCTACAGGGCGGACACTGAAGCTTTCTTT

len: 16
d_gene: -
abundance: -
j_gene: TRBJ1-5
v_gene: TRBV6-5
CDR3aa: CASSYSAVPSNQPQHF
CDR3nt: TGTGCCAGCAGTTACTCGGCGGTACCGAGCAATCAGCCCCAGCATTTT

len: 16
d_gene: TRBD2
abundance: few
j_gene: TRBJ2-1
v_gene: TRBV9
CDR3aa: CASSVARGGGASEQFF
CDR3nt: TGTGCCAGCAGCGTAGCCAGGGGCGGGGGGGCCAGTGAGCAGTTCTTC

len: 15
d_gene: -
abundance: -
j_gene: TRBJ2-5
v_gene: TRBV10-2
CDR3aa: CASSDPLPGMETQYF
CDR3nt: TGCGCCAGCAGTGATCCCCTCCCAGGGATGGAGACCCAGTACTTC

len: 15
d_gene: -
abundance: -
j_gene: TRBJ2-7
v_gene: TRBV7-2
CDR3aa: CASSPTEGPTYEQYF
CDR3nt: TGTGCCAGCAGCCCCACGGAGGGGCCCACCTACGAGCAGTACTTC

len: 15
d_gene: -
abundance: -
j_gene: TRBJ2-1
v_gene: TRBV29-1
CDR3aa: CSVPRPHPGYNEQFF
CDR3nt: TGCAGCGTACCCCGACCTCACCCTGGGTACAATGAGCAGTTCTTC

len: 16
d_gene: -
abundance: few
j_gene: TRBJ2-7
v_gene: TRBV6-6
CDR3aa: CASSYSGTQSSYEQYF
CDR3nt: TGTGCCAGCAGTTACTCCGGGACTCAAAGCTCCTACGAGCAGTACTTC

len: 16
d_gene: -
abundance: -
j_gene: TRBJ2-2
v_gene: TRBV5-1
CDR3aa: CASSLGLGENTGELFF
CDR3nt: TGCGCCAGCAGCTTAGGTCTGGGGGAGAACACCGGGGAGCTGTTTTTT

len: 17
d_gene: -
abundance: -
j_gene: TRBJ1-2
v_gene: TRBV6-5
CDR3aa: CASSLAPTAARGDGYTF
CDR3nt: TGTGCCAGCAGTTTGGCCCCGACGGCTGCCAGAGGGGATGGCTACACCTTC

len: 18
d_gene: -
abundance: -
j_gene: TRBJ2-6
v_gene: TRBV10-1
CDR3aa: CASSEEADFSSGANVLTF
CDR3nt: TGCGCCAGCAGTGAGGAGGCAGATTTTAGCTCTGGGGCCAACGTCCTGACTTTC

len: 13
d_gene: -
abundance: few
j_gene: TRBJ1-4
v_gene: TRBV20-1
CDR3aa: CSARSGVDEKLFF
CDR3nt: TGCAGTGCTAGAAGCGGGGTGGACGAAAAACTGTTTTTT

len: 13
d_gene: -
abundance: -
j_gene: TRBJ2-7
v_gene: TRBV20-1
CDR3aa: CSAKDSQTYEQYF
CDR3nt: TGCAGTGCTAAGGACTCCCAAACCTACGAGCAGTACTTC

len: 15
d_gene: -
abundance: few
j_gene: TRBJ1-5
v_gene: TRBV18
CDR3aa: CASSRQKYSNQPQHF
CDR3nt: TGTGCCAGCTCACGACAGAAGTATAGCAATCAGCCCCAGCATTTT

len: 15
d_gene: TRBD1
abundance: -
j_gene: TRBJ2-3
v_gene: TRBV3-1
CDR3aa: CASSYFGTGIDTQYF
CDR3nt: TGTGCCAGCAGCTACTTCGGGACAGGGATAGATACGCAGTATTTT

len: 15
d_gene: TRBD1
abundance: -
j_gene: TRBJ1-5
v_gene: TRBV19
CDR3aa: CASSIQGASNQPQHF
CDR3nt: TGTGCCAGTAGTATTCAGGGGGCTAGCAATCAGCCCCAGCATTTT

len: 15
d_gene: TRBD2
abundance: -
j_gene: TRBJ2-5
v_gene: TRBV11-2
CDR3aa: CASGLGSGVQETQYF
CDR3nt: TGTGCCAGCGGCTTAGGTAGCGGGGTACAAGAGACCCAGTACTTC

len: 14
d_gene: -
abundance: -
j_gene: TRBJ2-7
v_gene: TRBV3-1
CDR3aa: CASSQDQLPYEQYF
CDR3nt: TGTGCCAGCAGCCAAGATCAGCTCCCCTACGAGCAGTACTTC

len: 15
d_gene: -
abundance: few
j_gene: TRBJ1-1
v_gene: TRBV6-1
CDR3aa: CASNRGGSIDTEAFF
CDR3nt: TGTGCCAGCAACCGAGGGGGATCCATTGACACTGAAGCTTTCTTT

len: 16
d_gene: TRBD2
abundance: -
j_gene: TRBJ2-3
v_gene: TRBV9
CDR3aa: CASSVGGTSASDAQYF
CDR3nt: TGTGCCAGCAGCGTAGGTGGGACTAGCGCTTCCGATGCGCAGTATTTT

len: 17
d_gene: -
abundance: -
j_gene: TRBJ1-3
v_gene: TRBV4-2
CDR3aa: CASSQDRGGTSGNTIYF
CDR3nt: TGTGCCAGCAGCCAAGATCGAGGGGGGACCTCTGGAAACACCATATATTTT

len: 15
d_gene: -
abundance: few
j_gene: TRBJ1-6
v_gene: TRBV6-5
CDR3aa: CASSYSFAGDSPLHF
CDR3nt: TGTGCCAGCAGTTACTCGTTCGCAGGGGATTCACCCCTCCACTTT

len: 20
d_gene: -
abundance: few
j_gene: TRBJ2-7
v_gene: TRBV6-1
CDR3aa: CASSEGKRTPQEGQRHEQYF
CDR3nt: TGTGCCAGCAGTGAAGGAAAGAGAACCCCCCAAGAAGGACAGCGCCACGAGCAGTACTTC

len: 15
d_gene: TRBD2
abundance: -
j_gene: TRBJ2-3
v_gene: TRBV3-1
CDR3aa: CASSQGAGSGDTQYF
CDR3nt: TGTGCCAGCAGCCAAGGAGCGGGGAGTGGGGATACGCAGTATTTT

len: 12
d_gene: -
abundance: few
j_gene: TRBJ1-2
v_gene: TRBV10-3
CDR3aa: CASGGSDYGYTF
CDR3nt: TGTGCCTCCGGGGGGTCTGACTATGGCTACACCTTC

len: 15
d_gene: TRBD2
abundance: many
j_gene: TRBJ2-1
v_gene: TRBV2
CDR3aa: CASSATSGAYNEQFF
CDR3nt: TGTGCCAGCAGCGCCACTAGCGGGGCCTACAATGAGCAGTTCTTC

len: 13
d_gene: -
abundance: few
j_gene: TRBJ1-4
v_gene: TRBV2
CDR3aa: CASMREYNEKLFF
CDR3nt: TGTGCCAGCATGAGGGAATATAATGAAAAACTGTTTTTT

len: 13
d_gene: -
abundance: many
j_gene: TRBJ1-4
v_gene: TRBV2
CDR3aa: CASEAATNEKLFF
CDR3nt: TGTGCCAGCGAGGCAGCAACTAATGAAAAACTGTTTTTT

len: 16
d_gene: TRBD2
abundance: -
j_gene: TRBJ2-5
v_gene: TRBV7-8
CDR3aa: CASSSRGTIGQETQYF
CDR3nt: TGTGCCAGCAGCTCCCGAGGGACTATAGGCCAAGAGACCCAGTACTTC

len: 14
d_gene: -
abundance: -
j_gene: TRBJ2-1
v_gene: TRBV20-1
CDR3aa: CSASQMGPYNEQFF
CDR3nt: TGCAGTGCTAGTCAAATGGGGCCATACAATGAGCAGTTCTTC

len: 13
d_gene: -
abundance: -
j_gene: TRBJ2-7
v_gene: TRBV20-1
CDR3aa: CSARTSAAYEQYF
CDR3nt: TGCAGTGCTAGAACATCGGCAGCATACGAGCAGTACTTC

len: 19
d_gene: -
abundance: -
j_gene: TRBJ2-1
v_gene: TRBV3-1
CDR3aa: CASSRQARKRGPSGNEQFF
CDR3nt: TGTGCCAGCAGCCGACAGGCGAGGAAGCGGGGTCCTTCTGGGAATGAGCAGTTCTTC

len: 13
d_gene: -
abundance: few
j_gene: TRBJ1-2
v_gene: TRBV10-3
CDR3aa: CAIRPEAGYGYTF
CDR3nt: TGTGCCATCAGACCGGAGGCCGGCTATGGCTACACCTTC

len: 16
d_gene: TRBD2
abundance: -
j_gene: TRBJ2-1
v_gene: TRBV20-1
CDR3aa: CSAKARYAGAYNEQFF
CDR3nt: TGCAGTGCCAAAGCCCGCTATGCGGGGGCCTACAATGAGCAGTTCTTC